Listed below are T cell receptor beta chains from one sample, sequenced in a study of a mutant IDH1 vaccine in newly diagnosed glioma. No antigen has been assigned to these receptors. Profiling relied on immunoSEQ multiplex PCR, and the TCRdb table lists in-frame clones only, not all of them. Here the sample spans roughly 29,000 clones, around 80% being singletons. The sequences come from PBMCs, collected from a glioma patient whose treatment included an IDH1 peptide vaccine. These receptor sequences come from a woman aged 18-30 years with glioma. CDR3s include the opening cysteine and the closing phenylalanine or tryptophan. D genes are given only for firm matches. Expanded clones are given a class, and other clones once, few, many or no size at all.

TRBV10-2	-	-	11	TRBJ2-7	TGCGCCAGCAGTGAAGTCTACGAGCAGTACTTC	CASSEVYEQYF
TRBV5-1	-	TRBD1	16	TRBJ1-4	TGCGCCAGCAGCTTGGCCTCGACAGGGAGGGGTGAAAAACTGTTTTTT	CASSLASTGRGEKLFF
TRBV6-6	-	-	15	TRBJ2-1	TGTGCCAGCACCCCGGGGGACCCATATTTGGGTGAGCAGTTCTTC	CASTPGDPYLGEQFF
TRBV27	-	TRBD2	13	TRBJ2-1	TGTGCCAGCAAGGCTAGCGGGAGTAGAGAGCAGTTCTTC	CASKASGSREQFF
TRBV19	-	TRBD1	15	TRBJ2-5	TGTGCCAGTAGTGCCCGGACAGGGTGGCAAGAGACCCAGTACTTC	CASSARTGWQETQYF
TRBV25-1	-	-	14	TRBJ1-1	TGTGCCAGCAGTGGGGACGGCCACTTCACTGAAGCTTTCTTT	CASSGDGHFTEAFF
TRBV5-1	-	-	18	TRBJ1-1	TGCGCCAGCAGCTCCCCGTTAGGGGCTGCTCGGGTGAACACTGAAGCTTTCTTT	CASSSPLGAARVNTEAFF
TRBV6-1	few	-	15	TRBJ1-1	TGTGCCAGCAGTGAAGCTCGACAGGTGAACACTGAAGCTTTCTTT	CASSEARQVNTEAFF
TRBV28	-	-	12	TRBJ2-7	TGTGCCAGCAGTTTACAGGGGGGTGTGCAGTACTTC	CASSLQGGVQYF
TRBV5-1	-	TRBD2	17	TRBJ2-7	TGCGCCAGCAGCCCTGGGACTAGCGGGGGACTCCGCTACGAGCAGTACTTC	CASSPGTSGGLRYEQYF
TRBV27	-	-	14	TRBJ1-1	TGTGCCAGCAGTTTACTACCGGGACACCAGGAAGCTTTCTTT	CASSLLPGHQEAFF
TRBV27	-	-	16	TRBJ2-7	TGTGCCAGCAGCCTGGGGTGGACGGGCAAAACCTACGAGCAGTACTTC	CASSLGWTGKTYEQYF
TRBV18	once	TRBD2	14	TRBJ2-7	TGTGCCAGCTCACCAGGGGGGGTGACCTACGAGCAGTACTTC	CASSPGGVTYEQYF
TRBV19	few	-	10	TRBJ1-2	TGTGCCACTAAGGGGGATGGCTACACCTTC	CATKGDGYTF
TRBV7-9	-	-	12	TRBJ2-3	TGTGCCAGCAGCTTAGTATCGAATACGCAGTATTTT	CASSLVSNTQYF